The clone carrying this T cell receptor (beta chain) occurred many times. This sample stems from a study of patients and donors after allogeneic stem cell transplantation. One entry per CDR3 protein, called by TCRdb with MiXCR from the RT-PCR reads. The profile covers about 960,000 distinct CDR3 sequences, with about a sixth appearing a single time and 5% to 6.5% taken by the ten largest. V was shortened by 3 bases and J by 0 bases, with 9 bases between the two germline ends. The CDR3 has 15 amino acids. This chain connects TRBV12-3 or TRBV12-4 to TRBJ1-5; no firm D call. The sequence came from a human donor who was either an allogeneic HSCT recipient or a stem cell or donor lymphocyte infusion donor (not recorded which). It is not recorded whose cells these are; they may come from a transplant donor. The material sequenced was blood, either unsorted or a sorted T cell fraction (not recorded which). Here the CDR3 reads CASSFGTYSNQPQHF. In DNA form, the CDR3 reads TGTGCCAGCAGTTTTGGCACTTATAGCAATCAGCCCCAGCATTTT.